The rows below give T cell receptor beta chains drawn from one sample of a study of T cell responses to AZD1222 COVID-19 vaccine. TCRdb's copy holds only in-frame clones and misses some; the assay was immunoSEQ multiplex PCR. The data contain about 110,000 clones, over 85% of them seen just once; the ten biggest clones take up around 3.3%. Sequenced here: peripheral blood, sampled on day 0 of MenACWY control vaccination. These receptors came from an adult in good health. CDR3s include the opening cysteine and the closing phenylalanine or tryptophan. Fields, in order: clone size, D gene, V gene, J gene, CDR3 DNA, CDR3 protein. D genes are given only for firm matches. The listing skips clone size in some rows; elsewhere it reads once, few, many or a size class.

clone size: .; D gene: .; V gene: TRBV4-1; J gene: TRBJ1-1; CDR3 DNA: TGCGCCAGCAGCCAAGATTACGGGACCCCGGACTCTGAAGCTTTCTTT; CDR3 protein: CASSQDYGTPDSEAFF
clone size: few; D gene: TRBD1; V gene: TRBV7-3; J gene: TRBJ2-1; CDR3 DNA: TGTGCCAGCAGCTTAGAGGGACAGGATTACAATGAGCAGTTCTTC; CDR3 protein: CASSLEGQDYNEQFF
clone size: .; D gene: .; V gene: TRBV7-2; J gene: TRBJ1-1; CDR3 DNA: TGTGCCAGCAGCCCCCGTGAAGGGTGGGTCACTGAAGCTTTCTTT; CDR3 protein: CASSPREGWVTEAFF
clone size: .; D gene: .; V gene: TRBV12-3/TRBV12-4; J gene: TRBJ1-2; CDR3 DNA: TGTGCCAGCAACTCTGGTCAAAACTATGGCTACACCTTC; CDR3 protein: CASNSGQNYGYTF
clone size: .; D gene: .; V gene: TRBV19; J gene: TRBJ2-3; CDR3 DNA: TGTGCCAGTAGTCTTCGGTCGGGACCTAGCACAGATACGCAGTATTTT; CDR3 protein: CASSLRSGPSTDTQYF
clone size: .; D gene: .; V gene: TRBV18; J gene: TRBJ2-7; CDR3 DNA: TGTGCCAGCTCACCAAGTACGGCAGGCAAATCCTACGAGCAGTACTTC; CDR3 protein: CASSPSTAGKSYEQYF
clone size: .; D gene: .; V gene: TRBV14; J gene: TRBJ2-5; CDR3 DNA: TGTGCCAGCAGCCGTCTGGGAGAGACCCAGTACTTC; CDR3 protein: CASSRLGETQYF
clone size: .; D gene: TRBD1; V gene: TRBV9; J gene: TRBJ2-3; CDR3 DNA: TGTGCCAGCAGCGAGACCGGGACAGCTAGCACAGATACGCAGTATTTT; CDR3 protein: CASSETGTASTDTQYF
clone size: .; D gene: TRBD1; V gene: TRBV28; J gene: TRBJ1-5; CDR3 DNA: TGTGCCAGCAGGGGACAGGTTTATAGCAATCAGCCCCAGCATTTT; CDR3 protein: CASRGQVYSNQPQHF
clone size: once; D gene: .; V gene: TRBV12-3/TRBV12-4; J gene: TRBJ1-1; CDR3 DNA: TGTGCCAGCAGTTCCGCTCGGTACACTGAAGCTTTCTTT; CDR3 protein: CASSSARYTEAFF
clone size: .; D gene: TRBD1; V gene: TRBV15; J gene: TRBJ2-7; CDR3 DNA: TGTGCCACCAGCCCGGGACAGGGCTACGAGCAGTACTTC; CDR3 protein: CATSPGQGYEQYF
clone size: .; D gene: .; V gene: TRBV7-9; J gene: TRBJ2-2; CDR3 DNA: TGTGCCAGCAGCCCTGGGGCCGGGGAGCTGTTTTTT; CDR3 protein: CASSPGAGELFF
clone size: .; D gene: .; V gene: TRBV7-2; J gene: TRBJ2-1; CDR3 DNA: TGTGCCAGCAGCTTAGTAGGGCGGGACCGCAGCTACAATGAGCAGTTCTTC; CDR3 protein: CASSLVGRDRSYNEQFF
clone size: .; D gene: .; V gene: TRBV11-1; J gene: TRBJ2-2; CDR3 DNA: TGTGCCAGCAGCAGGTGGGGGTTGAACACCGGGGAGCTGTTTTTT; CDR3 protein: CASSRWGLNTGELFF
clone size: .; D gene: .; V gene: TRBV9; J gene: TRBJ1-3; CDR3 DNA: TGTGCCAGCAGCGTTTGGGCAGGGGTTTCTGGAAACACCATATATTTT; CDR3 protein: CASSVWAGVSGNTIYF
clone size: .; D gene: TRBD1; V gene: TRBV10-2; J gene: TRBJ2-3; CDR3 DNA: TGCGCCGGAGGGACAGGGATCACAGATACGCAGTATTTT; CDR3 protein: CAGGTGITDTQYF
clone size: once; D gene: TRBD1; V gene: TRBV19; J gene: TRBJ1-3; CDR3 DNA: TGTGCCAGTAGTATCCAGACAGGGCCATCCTCTGGAAACACCATATATTTT; CDR3 protein: CASSIQTGPSSGNTIYF
clone size: few; D gene: TRBD2; V gene: TRBV6-5; J gene: TRBJ2-1; CDR3 DNA: TGTGCCAGCAGTCTTTGGACTAGCGATGAGCAGTTCTTC; CDR3 protein: CASSLWTSDEQFF
clone size: .; D gene: .; V gene: TRBV6-6; J gene: TRBJ1-4; CDR3 DNA: TGTGCCAGCAGTCCCACCGGGACACAATTCTGTGGGCGTGAGACTAATGAAAAACTGTTTTTT; CDR3 protein: CASSPTGTQFCGRETNEKLFF